This T cell receptor (beta chain) was observed in a study of T cell responses to AZD1222 COVID-19 vaccine. V lost 8 bases to trimming and J lost 0 bases; unmatched junction nucleotides: 13. The CDR3 has 17 amino acids. CDR1 is MDHEN, CDR2 SYDVKM, per germline. Sequencing used immunoSEQ multiplex PCR; TCRdb keeps in-frame clones, though not all of them. The table has around 150,000 clones, approximately 89% seen once. The sequence was collected from an adult in good health. The V gene is TRBV28, the J gene TRBJ1-1; the match to TRBD1 covers 9 bases. Sequenced here: peripheral blood, sampled on day 0 of MenACWY control vaccination. CDR3 region: CASGKGQGGGMNTEAFF. The DNA of the CDR3 is TGTGCCAGCGGTAAGGGACAGGGAGGGGGCATGAACACTGAAGCTTTCTTT.